This T cell receptor beta chain was captured by sequencing in a study of T cell responses to AZD1222 COVID-19 vaccine. Study results and caveats: Spike regions recognized by vaccine-associated CD4 TCRs spanned the protein, led by 160-218 and 743-854.

The CDR3 length is 16 residues. Germline CDR1 reads KGHSH; CDR2 reads LQKENI. The ends were cut back, 1 base at V and 2 bases at J, with 14 bases in the middle. Profiled with immunoSEQ multiplex PCR; TCRdb holds only in-frame clones, not every one. Of about 140,000 clones listed, about nine tenths were seen once; the top ten hold 1.5% to 2%. This clone was seen just once. The antigen is unknown. This chain uses TRBV18 with TRBJ1-2, with no clear D. This TCR was recovered from an adult who received the AZD1222 COVID-19 vaccine. The material sequenced was peripheral blood, taken 28 days after the second AZD1222 dose. Here the CDR3 DNA reads TGTGCCAGCTCACCACGATTAACTCGGGAGAACTATGGCTACACCTTC. Translated: CASSPRLTRENYGYTF.